The 15 T cell receptor beta chains given below trace back to one sample, sequenced in a study of cytomegalovirus exposure and HLA in healthy donors. The PCR used 60 Vbeta and 13 Jbeta primers. The protocol was immunoSEQ multiplex PCR, while the TCRdb copy is restricted to in-frame clones and leaves out a portion. This table has about 160,000 clones, nearly 80% appearing once. The sequenced sample was PBMCs. The receptors shown here come from a middle-aged woman in good health and CMV-seronegative.

A single count supports this clone. This chain links TRBV19 with TRBJ1-4; D gene uncertain. Trimming shortened V by 3 bases and J by 2 bases, and 16 bases separated the two germline ends. The length of the CDR3 is 17 residues. Germline values: CDR1 LNHDA, CDR2 SQIVND (reference sequence). The CDR3 protein is CASSMGNFGLTNEKLFF. For the CDR3, the DNA is TGTGCCAGTAGTATGGGCAACTTTGGGTTGACTAATGAAAAACTGTTTTTT.

V usage is TRBV9 and J usage is TRBJ1-2, with D perhaps TRBD1 (6 bases). V dropped 2 bases and J dropped 0 bases, with 8 bases sitting between them. The CDR3 is 14 residues long. Germline V lookup: CDR1 SGDLS, CDR2 YYNGEE. The CDR3 spells CASSVGQTNYGYTF. For the CDR3, the DNA is TGTGCCAGCAGCGTCGGACAGACTAACTATGGCTACACCTTC.

The V call is TRBV5-1, the J call TRBJ1-1; the D is unclear. Trimming stripped 1 base from V and 1 base from J, with 11 bases between. CDR1 is SGHRS and CDR2 is YFSETQ in the germline V gene. This CDR3 region has 15 residues. The CDR3 spells CASSLPRTENTEAFF. The CDR3 DNA reads TGCGCCAGCAGCTTGCCCCGGACTGAGAACACTGAAGCTTTCTTT.

The rearrangement uses TRBV5-4 and TRBJ2-5, with 9 bases aligning to TRBD2. This CDR3 is built from 15 residues. CDR1 and CDR2 (germline): SGHNT, YYREEE (reference sequence). V trimming: 0 bases; J trimming: 4 bases; junction bases outside the gene matches: 4. The CDR3 loop is CASSLDSGGRETQYF. The CDR3 DNA follows: TGTGCCAGCAGCTTGGATAGCGGGGGCAGAGAGACCCAGTACTTC. Complete variable domain (other parts from reference TRBV5-4 and TRBJ2-5): ETGVTQSPTHLIKTRGQQVTLRCSSQSGHNTVSWYQQALGQGPQFIFQYYREEENGRGNFPPRFSGLQFPNYSSELNVNALELDDSALYLCASSLDSGGRETQYFGPGTRLLVL.

On this clone itself: The sample carries other DNA sequences with the same CDR3. The rearrangement links TRBV6-1 to TRBJ2-7, with TRBD1 matching over 7 bases. This CDR3 has 15 residues. Germline V lookup: CDR1 MNHNS, CDR2 SASEGT. Unmatched junction bases numbered 7, after V lost 2 bases and J lost 3 bases. DNA of the CDR3: TGTGCCAGCAGTGAAAGACAGGGTATCAGCTACGAGCAGTACTTC. Protein product: CASSERQGISYEQYF.

This clone was seen a single time. V is TRBV5-1 and J is TRBJ2-2; D is undetermined. The CDR3 is made up of 14 amino acids. Germline V gene lookup returns CDR1 SGHRS and CDR2 YFSETQ. The V gene lost 0 bases and the J gene lost 3 bases, with 6 bases spanning the gap. CDR3 loop: CASSLDSYTGELFF. As DNA, the CDR3 is TGCGCCAGCAGCTTGGACTCGTACACCGGGGAGCTGTTTTTT.

This chain connects TRBV4-1 to TRBJ2-2; 11 bases fit TRBD2. CDR1 and CDR2 from the germline V gene are MGHRA and YSYEKL. The junction had 4 bases not matched to a gene; V was cut back by 4 bases and J by 3 bases. This CDR3 has 16 amino acids. CDR3 nucleotide sequence: TGCGCCAGCAGCCGGGTGGGACTAGCGGACACCGGGGAGCTGTTTTTT. Its translation: CASSRVGLADTGELFF.

V gene TRBV6-5 combines with J gene TRBJ1-2, with a possible D match to TRBD1 (6 bases). CDR1 and CDR2 from the germline V gene are MNHEY and SVGAGI. V was trimmed by 5 bases and J by 0 bases, leaving 13 bases between them. The CDR3 spans 15 residues. CDR3 sequence (DNA): TGTGCCAGCAGTAGTCCGGGACAAGCTAACTATGGCTACACCTTC. It encodes CASSSPGQANYGYTF.

V is TRBV28 and J is TRBJ2-7; TRBD1 agrees at 8 bases. Germline assignment: CDR1 MDHEN and CDR2 SYDVKM. The CDR3 is 14 residues long. The J segment lost 3 bases and the V segment lost 2 bases, leaving 3 bases of the junction unmatched. The CDR3 DNA is TGTGCCAGCAGTTTAGTGGACAGGGTCTACGAGCAGTACTTC. This gives the protein CASSLVDRVYEQYF.

V and J are TRBV5-4 and TRBJ1-2; 7 nucleotides match TRBD1. V was pared by 4 bases and J by 4 bases, with 10 bases of the junction left unmatched. The CDR3 runs to 15 residues. In germline, CDR1 is SGHNT, CDR2 YYREEE (reference sequence). The CDR3 here is CASSAGQRGGYGYTF. For the CDR3, the DNA is TGTGCCAGCAGCGCGGGACAGCGAGGAGGCTATGGCTACACCTTC.

For the CDR3, the DNA is TGTGCCACACGGGGGGGCGGTGAGCAGTTCTTC. Its translation is CATRGGGEQFF. The V and J genes are TRBV7-8 and TRBJ2-1; 8 bases align to TRBD2. There are 11 residues in the CDR3. The trim removed 10 bases at V and 9 bases at J, leaving 5 bases unmatched. Germline CDR1 and CDR2: SGHVS and FQNEAQ.

The chain carries TRBV5-1 and TRBJ1-4, with a tentative D call TRBD1 (5 bases). The germline V gene encodes CDR1 SGHRS and CDR2 YFSETQ. This CDR3 comprises 15 residues. Trimming took 1 base from V and 2 from J, leaving 9 bases between them. The CDR3 region has the DNA TGCGCCAGCAGCTTGCAGGGAACGACTAATGAAAAACTGTTTTTT. Encoded protein: CASSLQGTTNEKLFF.

This clone was recorded a few times. The J gene is TRBJ2-1, the V gene TRBV9; 9 positions match TRBD1. CDR3 length: 15 amino acids. Germline V gene data show CDR1 as SGDLS and CDR2 as YYNGEE. Unmatched junction bases numbered 11, after V lost 4 bases and J lost 9 bases. The CDR3 sequence: CASSIWDREAGEQFF. DNA for the CDR3: TGTGCCAGCAGCATTTGGGACAGGGAGGCGGGTGAGCAGTTCTTC.

V gene TRBV11-2 combines with J gene TRBJ1-1, with 7 bases aligning to TRBD1. Germline loops: CDR1 SGHAT, CDR2 FQNNGV. The CDR3 length is 15 residues. The junction had 9 bases not matched to a gene; V was cut back by 4 bases and J by 4 bases. CDR3 sequence: CASSWVETGFTEAFF. CDR3 nucleotide sequence: TGTGCCAGCAGCTGGGTAGAGACAGGGTTCACTGAAGCTTTCTTT.

This clone has more than one count but fewer than ten. The chain recombines TRBV11-2 with TRBJ2-6; 9 nucleotides align to TRBD1. CDR3 length: 14 residues. After removal of 5 bases from V and 13 bases from J, the junction contained 9 bases not matched to a gene. The germline V gene encodes CDR1 SGHAT and CDR2 FQNNGV. CDR3 amino acids: CASSLSRTGVVLTF. DNA of the CDR3: TGTGCCAGCAGCCTCTCCCGGACAGGGGTTGTCCTGACTTTC.